The clone carrying this T cell receptor (beta chain) was seen only a few times. Trimming cost V 6 bases and J 5 bases, with 8 bases left between them. CDR3 size: 12 residues. Germline V gives CDR1 MDHEN, CDR2 SYDVKM. Assay: immunoSEQ multiplex PCR; the TCRdb copy retains only in-frame clones and omits some. The table lists tens of thousands of clones, roughly four fifths of them singletons. This entry belongs to a study of radiotherapy plus CTLA-4 blockade in lung cancer. Study-wide context: Among patients, approximately 19% showed objective responses, and over 30% had disease control.

In chemo-refractory metastatic non-small-cell lung cancer, patients got ipilimumab CTLA-4 blockade together with focal radiation. The starting material was peripheral blood, obtained from a patient treated with radiotherapy plus ipilimumab. The chain has TRBV28 and TRBJ2-1; D gene ambiguous. This receptor was obtained from a human donor with non-small cell lung cancer whose response to radiotherapy plus ipilimumab could not be evaluated. The CDR3 DNA is TGTGCCAGCAGCCTAGGTCACAATGAGCAGTTCTTC. This gives the protein CASSLGHNEQFF. The full variable domain, with the rest looked up from reference TRBV28 and TRBJ2-1, is DVKVTQSSRYLVKRTGEKVFLECVQDMDHENMFWYRQDPGLGLRLIYFSYDVKMKEKGDIPEGYSVSREKKERFSLILESASTNQTSMYLCASSLGHNEQFFGPGTRLTVL.